In its sample, the clone carrying this TCR beta chain was seen a few times. Its specificity is not known. This record comes from a study of cytomegalovirus exposure and HLA in healthy donors. Study-wide results and caveats: The records held CMV serostatus as the only immune exposure information.

60 Vbeta and 13 Jbeta primers were used in PCR. The protocol was immunoSEQ multiplex PCR, while the TCRdb copy is restricted to in-frame clones and leaves out a portion. Of about 180,000 clones detected, around four fifths appear once; the ten largest clones hold about 1.9%. The CDR3 consists of 14 residues. Germline CDR1 and CDR2: LNHDA and SQIVND (reference sequence). With 1 base clipped from V and 3 bases from J, the junction kept 2 bases outside the gene matches. The sequence derives from a woman under 40 in good health and CMV-seronegative. The rearrangement links TRBV19 to TRBJ1-1, with 7 positions matching TRBD1. The sample consisted of PBMCs. CDR3 sequence reads: CASSIGTGDTEAFF. CDR3 in DNA: TGTGCCAGTAGTATAGGGACAGGAGACACTGAAGCTTTCTTT.